This T cell receptor (beta chain) emerged from a study of radiotherapy plus CTLA-4 blockade in lung cancer. The CDR3 has 15 amino acids. Sequenced by immunoSEQ multiplex PCR; TCRdb stores in-frame clones only, minus some. The sample yields under 65,000 clones, roughly 77% seen once. This TCR derives from a human donor with non-small cell lung cancer who had a complete response to radiotherapy plus ipilimumab. V gene TRBV21-1 combines with J gene TRBJ2-1; no check of the table's D call, TRBD1, against the DNA was made. TRBV21-1 is noted as a pseudogene. The sequences come from peripheral blood, collected from a patient treated with radiotherapy plus ipilimumab. This chain's CDR3 is CASSKDRDTYNEQFF. The CDR3 nucleotides are TGTGCCAGCAGCAAGGACCGGGACACCTACAATGAGCAGTTCTTC.